Listed here is a single T cell receptor (beta chain). As yet, its antigen is unknown. A much bigger clone sits one base away, suggesting this may be a read error. CDR1 and CDR2 from the germline V gene are LGHNA and YSLEER. The CDR3 totals 15 residues. This record belongs to a study of CD8+CD57+ T cells in acquired aplastic anemia. Overall study findings and caveats: Between patients and controls, about 31 CD8+ CDR3 sequences were found in common. Levels of CD8+ Simpson's diversity were not significantly distinct in patients versus controls.

Profiling that covered TCR beta VDJ and CDR3 relied on genomic DNA as its template. One entry per CDR3 protein results from TCRdb running MiXCR on the reads. The sample includes approximately 170,000 distinct CDR3 sequences, approximately 44% of them seen just once. Patients sequenced had flow cytometry evidence of CD8+CD57+ cell expansion. The clonotype comes from a human donor with aplastic anemia. The sample comprised sorted CD4+, CD8+, or CD8+CD57+ T cells (not recorded which) from PBMCs. The chain combines TRBV4-3 with TRBJ1-1, with D perhaps TRBD1 (5 bases). CDR3 sequence (DNA): TGCGCCAGCAGCCAAGATTTTGCAGGAGGGGATGAAGCTTCCTTT. Amino acid sequence: CASSQDFAGGDEASF.